A selection of T cell receptor beta chains follows, all from one sample in a study of early T cells in non-severe SARS-CoV-2 infection. One entry per CDR3 protein, called by TCRdb with MiXCR from the 5' RACE reads. The sample records tens of thousands of distinct CDR3 sequences, 13% being singletons. The specimen was whole blood. These receptors were collected from an adult who was a healthcare worker with PCR-confirmed SARS-CoV-2 infection or an uninfected control (not recorded which). Both conserved end residues are part of each CDR3. D genes are given only for firm matches. Clone size is stated in some rows and not others, as once, few, many or a class when expanded.

clone size | J gene | D gene | V gene | CDR3 DNA | CDR3 protein
- | TRBJ1-4 | TRBD1 | TRBV7-6 | TGCGCCAGCAGCTGGACAGGGCAATCTAATGAAAAACTGTTTTTT | CASSWTGQSNEKLFF
few | TRBJ2-3 | TRBD2 | TRBV6-5 | TGTGCCAGCAGTACCTCCCTTTGGGGGGGAACAGATACGCAGTATTTT | CASSTSLWGGTDTQYF
many | TRBJ2-7 | - | TRBV7-6 | TGTGCCAGCAGCCCGAGACCCGGGACTTTTTTAACCTACGAGCAGTACTTC | CASSPRPGTFLTYEQYF
- | TRBJ2-5 | - | TRBV7-8 | TGTACCAGCACCCAGGTGGGCAGAAAAGAGACCCAGTACTTC | CTSTQVGRKETQYF
few | TRBJ2-2 | - | TRBV7-9 | TGTGCCAGCGGGACGGGGGGCAACACCGGGGAGCTGTTTTTT | CASGTGGNTGELFF
- | TRBJ2-7 | - | TRBV7-2 | TGTGCCAGCAGCCAGGATGGTGGGGTCTTCGACGAGCAGTACTTC | CASSQDGGVFDEQYF
- | TRBJ2-1 | TRBD2 | TRBV4-3 | TGCGCCAGCAGCCAGGGGGGGAACAATGAGCAGTTCTTC | CASSQGGNNEQFF
- | TRBJ1-5 | TRBD1 | TRBV11-2 | TGTGCCAGCAGCTTAGCAGGGGGCCTTCAGCCCCAGCATTTT | CASSLAGGLQPQHF
few | TRBJ2-3 | TRBD1 | TRBV7-9 | TGTGCCGGGAAACAGGGGAACACAGATACGCAGTATTTT | CAGKQGNTDTQYF
few | TRBJ2-3 | - | TRBV7-8 | TGTGCCAGCAGCTTAGGTCTAGGGGCCGCAGATACGCAGTATTTT | CASSLGLGAADTQYF
- | TRBJ1-1 | - | TRBV7-8 | TGTGCCAGCAGCTCCCGGGAGCGAACTGAAGCTTTCTTT | CASSSRERTEAFF
- | TRBJ1-5 | - | TRBV3-1 | TGTGCCAGCAGCCAAGATATTCGGTATCAGCCCCAGCATTTT | CASSQDIRYQPQHF
few | TRBJ2-2 | - | TRBV11-2 | TGTGCCAGCAGCTTAGATCGGGCTAGCGGGGAGCTGTTTTTT | CASSLDRASGELFF
many | TRBJ1-2 | - | TRBV25-1 | TGTGCCAGCAGTCTTCGAGGCTATGGCTACACCTTC | CASSLRGYGYTF
few | TRBJ2-6 | - | TRBV2 | TGTGCCAGCAGTTCATCTCGGACGGCGGGGGCCAACGTCCTGACTTTC | CASSSSRTAGANVLTF
- | TRBJ1-1 | - | TRBV5-8 | TGTGCCAGCAGCTTGGTACGGGGGGAAACTGAAGCTTTCTTT | CASSLVRGETEAFF
- | TRBJ2-1 | TRBD2 | TRBV12-3/TRBV12-4 | TGTGCCAGCAGTTTCTTGGGGTCTACTAGCGGGGCCAATGAGCAGTTCTTC | CASSFLGSTSGANEQFF
- | TRBJ2-5 | TRBD1 | TRBV4-1 | TGCGCCAGCAGCCGAGACAGGGGCGGGCAAGAGACCCAGTACTTC | CASSRDRGGQETQYF
- | TRBJ2-5 | TRBD1 | TRBV7-9 | TGTGCCAGCAGCTCCTCGTTCGGACAGGGGCAACTCCAAGAGACCCAGTACTTC | CASSSSFGQGQLQETQYF
few | TRBJ2-7 | TRBD1 | TRBV12-5 | TGTGCTAGTGGTAATACCGGGACAGGGGGAAGCTCCTACGAGCAGTACTTC | CASGNTGTGGSSYEQYF
- | TRBJ1-2 | - | TRBV12-5 | TGTGCTAGTGGTCCCAGCGGGGTCCCTAACTATGGCTACACCTTC | CASGPSGVPNYGYTF
few | TRBJ1-6 | - | TRBV4-1 | TGCGCCAGCAGCCAACAACAGGGTTCACCCCTCCACTTT | CASSQQQGSPLHF
many | TRBJ1-6 | - | TRBV11-2 | TGTGCCAGCAGCCAGGAACGGAACTATAATTCACCCCTCCACTTT | CASSQERNYNSPLHF
- | TRBJ2-3 | TRBD1 | TRBV12-5 | TGTGCTAGTGGTTTGGTAGGCGAGAGGACAGGGGCACAGGATTTT | CASGLVGERTGAQDF
- | TRBJ2-1 | - | TRBV6-2/TRBV6-3 | TGTGCCAGCAGTTACCGGGGCAGGTTCGACACCCAGAGCTCCTACAATGAGCAGTTCTTC | CASSYRGRFDTQSSYNEQFF
- | TRBJ2-7 | - | TRBV28 | TGTGCCAGCAAACTAGCATCGAGCGCTTACGAGCAGTACTTC | CASKLASSAYEQYF
- | TRBJ1-2 | TRBD1 | TRBV20-1 | TGCAGTGCCAGACAGGGGGCAAGCTATGGCTACACCTTC | CSARQGASYGYTF
- | TRBJ1-2 | - | TRBV6-1 | TGTGCCAGCAGTGAAGCGTCTAACTATGGCTACACCTTC | CASSEASNYGYTF
many | TRBJ1-6 | TRBD1 | TRBV5-1 | TGCGCCAGCAGCCGGGCGTCAGGGGGCGCGGATTCACCCCTCCACTTT | CASSRASGGADSPLHF
many | TRBJ1-1 | - | TRBV7-8 | TGTGCCAGCAGACCGCGGTGGAGGGAGAACACTGAAGCTTTCTTT | CASRPRWRENTEAFF
few | TRBJ2-7 | - | TRBV18 | TGTGCCAGCTCACCCCAGGGGCCCTACGAGCAGTACTTC | CASSPQGPYEQYF
few | TRBJ1-6 | - | TRBV4-2 | TGTGCCAGCAGCCAAGAACTAAGGGGGTATAATTCACCCCTCCACTTT | CASSQELRGYNSPLHF
- | TRBJ1-5 | TRBD1 | TRBV30 | TGTGCCTGGAGTGCCCCTCCTAGCGGGACAGGGGTTGCCTGGCGCAATCAGCCCCAGCATTTT | CAWSAPPSGTGVAWRNQPQHF
few | TRBJ2-5 | TRBD1 | TRBV6-6 | TGTGCCAGCAGTAGACCGACAGGGGCCCAAAGTGGGAAAGAGACCCAGTACTTC | CASSRPTGAQSGKETQYF
- | TRBJ2-3 | TRBD2 | TRBV7-2 | TGTGCCAGCAGCTTAGCCCTAGCGGGGGGGCCAGATACGCAGTATTTT | CASSLALAGGPDTQYF
- | TRBJ1-2 | TRBD1 | TRBV3-1 | TGTGCCAGCAGATACCGGACAGGGGATGGCTACACCTTC | CASRYRTGDGYTF
many | TRBJ2-5 | TRBD2 | TRBV4-1 | TGCGCCAGCAGCCACCCCGGCGGGGGACAAGAGACCCAGTACTTC | CASSHPGGGQETQYF
few | TRBJ1-2 | - | TRBV20-1 | TGCAGTGCTGAAGGGACTTTGGGCTACACCTTC | CSAEGTLGYTF
- | TRBJ2-7 | - | TRBV18 | TGTGCCAGCTCACCACCGGCCGGGCCCTACGAGCAGTACTTC | CASSPPAGPYEQYF
many | TRBJ2-7 | - | TRBV10-3 | TGTGCCATCAGTGAGAGACACGGGGTCTACGAGCAGTACTTC | CAISERHGVYEQYF
few | TRBJ1-1 | - | TRBV6-6 | TGTGCCAGCAGTCCTAGGGGGACGGCTGGGACTGAAGCTTTCTTT | CASSPRGTAGTEAFF